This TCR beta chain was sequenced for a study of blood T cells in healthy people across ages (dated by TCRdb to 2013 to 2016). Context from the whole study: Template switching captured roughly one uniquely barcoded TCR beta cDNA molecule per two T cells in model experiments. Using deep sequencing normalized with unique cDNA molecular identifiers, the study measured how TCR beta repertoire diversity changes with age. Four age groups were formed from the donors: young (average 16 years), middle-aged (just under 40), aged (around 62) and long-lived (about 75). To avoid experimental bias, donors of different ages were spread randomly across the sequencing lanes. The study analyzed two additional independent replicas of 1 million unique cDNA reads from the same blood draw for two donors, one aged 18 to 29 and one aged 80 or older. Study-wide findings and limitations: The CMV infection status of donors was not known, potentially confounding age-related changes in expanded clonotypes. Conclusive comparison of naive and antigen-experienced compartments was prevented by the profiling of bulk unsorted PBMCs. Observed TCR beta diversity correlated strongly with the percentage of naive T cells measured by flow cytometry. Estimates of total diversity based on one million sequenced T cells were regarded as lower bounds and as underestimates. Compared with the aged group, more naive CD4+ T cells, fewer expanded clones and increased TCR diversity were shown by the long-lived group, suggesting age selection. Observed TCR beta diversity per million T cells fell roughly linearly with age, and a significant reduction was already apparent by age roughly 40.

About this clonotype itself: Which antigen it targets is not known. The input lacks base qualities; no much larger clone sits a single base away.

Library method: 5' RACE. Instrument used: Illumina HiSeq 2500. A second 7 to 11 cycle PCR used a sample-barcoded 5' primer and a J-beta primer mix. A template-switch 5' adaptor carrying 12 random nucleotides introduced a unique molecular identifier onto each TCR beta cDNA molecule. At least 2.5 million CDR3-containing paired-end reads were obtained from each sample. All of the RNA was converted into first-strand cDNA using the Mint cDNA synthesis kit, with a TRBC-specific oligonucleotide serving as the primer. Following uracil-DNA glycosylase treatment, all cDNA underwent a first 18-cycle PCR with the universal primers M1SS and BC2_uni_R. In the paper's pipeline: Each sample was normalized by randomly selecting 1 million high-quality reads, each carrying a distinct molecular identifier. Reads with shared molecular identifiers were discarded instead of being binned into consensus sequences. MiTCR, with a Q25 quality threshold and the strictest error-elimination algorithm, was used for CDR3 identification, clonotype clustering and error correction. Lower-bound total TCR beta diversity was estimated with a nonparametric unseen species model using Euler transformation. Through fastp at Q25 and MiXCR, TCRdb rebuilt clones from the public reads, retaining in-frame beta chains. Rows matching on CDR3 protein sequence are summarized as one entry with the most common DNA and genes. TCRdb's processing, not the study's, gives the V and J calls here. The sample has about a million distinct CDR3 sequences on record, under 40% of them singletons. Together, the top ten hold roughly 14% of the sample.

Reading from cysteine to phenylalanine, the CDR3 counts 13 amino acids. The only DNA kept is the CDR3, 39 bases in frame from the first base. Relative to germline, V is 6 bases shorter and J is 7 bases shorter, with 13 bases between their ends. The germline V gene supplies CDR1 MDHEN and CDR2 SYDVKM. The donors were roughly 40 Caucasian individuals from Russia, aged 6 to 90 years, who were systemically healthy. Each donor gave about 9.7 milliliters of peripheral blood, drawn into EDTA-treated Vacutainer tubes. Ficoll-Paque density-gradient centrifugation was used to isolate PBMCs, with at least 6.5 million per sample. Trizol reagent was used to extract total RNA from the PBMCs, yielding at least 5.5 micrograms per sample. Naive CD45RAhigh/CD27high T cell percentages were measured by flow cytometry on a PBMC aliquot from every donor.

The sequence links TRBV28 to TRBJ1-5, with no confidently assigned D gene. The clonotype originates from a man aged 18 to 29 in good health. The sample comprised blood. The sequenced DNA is TGTGCCAGCAGCAGAGAGGGTATCCAGCCCCAGCATTTT. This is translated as CASSREGIQPQHF.